These 32 T cell receptor beta chains share one sample of origin, sequenced in a study of cytomegalovirus exposure and HLA in healthy donors. Use of 60 Vbeta and 13 Jbeta primers characterized the PCR. Generated by immunoSEQ multiplex PCR, the TCRdb table keeps only in-frame clones and is missing some. Here the sample spans 110,000 or so clones, 82% being singletons. Sequencing was performed on PBMCs. Receptors originate from a young woman in good health and CMV-seronegative.

This clone was detected a few times. The CDR3 nucleotides are TGTGCCAGTAGTACCCTCCACAGCTACAATGAAAAACTGTTTTTT. Encoded protein: CASSTLHSYNEKLFF. The V gene is TRBV19, the J gene TRBJ1-4, with D unclear. The CDR3 has 15 amino acids. Trimming removed 4 bases at V and 5 bases at J, with 14 bases between. Germline assignment: CDR1 LNHDA and CDR2 SQIVND (reference sequence).

The CDR3 nucleotides read TGTGCCAGTAGACGGGCTAACTATGGCTACACCTTC. It encodes CASRRANYGYTF. V usage is TRBV19 and J usage is TRBJ1-2; no definite D call. This CDR3 is 12 amino acids long. The germline V gene encodes CDR1 LNHDA and CDR2 SQIVND (reference sequence). V was trimmed by 6 bases and J by 0 bases, leaving 5 bases between them.

The chain's CDR3 is CASLGAEYNEQFF. DNA of the CDR3: TGTGCCAGCCTTGGGGCCGAATACAATGAGCAGTTCTTC. The V gene is TRBV2, the J gene TRBJ2-1; weak D call: TRBD1 (5 bases). This CDR3 spans 13 amino acids. Per germline, CDR1 SNHLY and CDR2 FYNNEI. Trimming stripped 8 bases from V and 4 bases from J, with 12 bases between.

The chain couples TRBV30 to TRBJ1-5, with TRBD1 matching over 7 bases. Looked up from germline, CDR1 is GTSNPN and CDR2 is SVGIG (reference sequence). This CDR3 has 13 residues. The V gene end was trimmed by 1 base and the J gene end by 4 bases; junction bases not matched to a gene: 1. This CDR3 is CAWSAQGNQPQHF. The CDR3 DNA sequence: TGTGCCTGGAGTGCACAGGGGAATCAGCCCCAGCATTTT.

The chain is built from TRBV9 and TRBJ1-2, with D possibly TRBD1 on 6 matching bases. Germline CDR1 and CDR2: SGDLS and YYNGEE. CDR3 length: 15 amino acids. Trimming left V 0 bases short and J 3 bases short, with 12 bases between. CDR3 sequence reads: CASSVATAGDYGYTF. Here the CDR3 DNA reads TGTGCCAGCAGCGTAGCTACCGCAGGGGACTATGGCTACACCTTC.

This chain connects TRBV29-1 to TRBJ1-3; D uncertain. Germline CDR1 is SQVTM and CDR2 is ANQGSEA. The CDR3 runs 14 residues. The ends were cut back, 4 bases at V and 0 bases at J, with 10 bases in the middle. The CDR3 loop is CSVGSLASGNTIYF. Here the CDR3 DNA reads TGCAGCGTTGGATCGTTGGCCTCTGGAAACACCATATATTTT. Based on the CDR3 plus reference TRBV29-1 and TRBJ1-3, the full variable domain is SAVISQKPSRDICQRGTSLTIQCQVDSQVTMMFWYRQQPGQSLTLIATANQGSEATYESGFVIDKFPISRPNLTFSTLTVSNMSPEDSSIYLCSVGSLASGNTIYFGEGSWLTVV.

As concerns this clone: The sample holds other DNA sequences that translate to the same CDR3. The chain joins TRBV30 to TRBJ1-1, with D possibly matching TRBD1 (6 bases). This CDR3 region has 12 residues. CDR1 and CDR2 from the germline V gene are GTSNPN and SVGIG (reference sequence). V was trimmed by 2 bases and J by 5 bases, leaving 9 bases between them. The CDR3, as DNA: TGTGCCTGGAGTCAGGGGTGGACTGAAGCTTTCTTT. It specifies CAWSQGWTEAFF.

This clone occurred once. This chain connects TRBV29-1 to TRBJ1-1, with 8 bases lining up with TRBD1. The length of the CDR3 is 14 residues. With V trimmed by 3 bases and J by 1 base, 4 bases remained unmatched. The V gene's germline CDR1 is SQVTM and CDR2 ANQGSEA. CDR3 sequence reads: CSVDFGQGNTEAFF. Here the CDR3 DNA reads TGCAGCGTTGACTTCGGACAGGGGAACACTGAAGCTTTCTTT.

This clone turned up a few times. This chain uses TRBV19 with TRBJ2-4; a possible D gene is TRBD2 (6 bases). This CDR3 has 13 amino acids. V was pared by 3 bases and J by 8 bases, with 11 bases between. Per the germline V gene, CDR1 is LNHDA and CDR2 is SQIVND (reference sequence). The CDR3 region is CASSIRERDIQYF. CDR3 coding DNA: TGTGCCAGTAGTATCCGAGAGCGGGACATTCAGTACTTC.

The chain carries TRBV4-2 and TRBJ2-2; 8 bases are shared with TRBD2. Germline-derived CDR1 and CDR2 are LGHNA and YNFKEQ. This CDR3 spans 16 amino acids. V lost 1 base to trimming and J lost 4 bases; unmatched junction nucleotides: 5. This chain's CDR3 is CASSQAGGGSTGELFF. Written as DNA, the CDR3 is TGTGCCAGCAGCCAAGCAGGCGGGGGGTCCACCGGGGAGCTGTTTTTT.

This chain links TRBV5-8 with TRBJ1-5; a possible D gene is TRBD1 (5 bases). This CDR3 region has 16 residues. Germline V lookup: CDR1 SGHTS, CDR2 YDEGEE. Trimming pared 1 base from V and 5 bases from J, leaving 16 bases between. The CDR3 sequence is CASSLMFGGDDQPQHF. The CDR3 nucleotides are TGTGCCAGCAGCTTGATGTTTGGGGGGGACGATCAGCCCCAGCATTTT. The complete variable domain, with remaining parts taken from reference TRBV5-8 and TRBJ1-5, reads EAGVTQSPTHLIKTRGQQATLRCSPISGHTSVYWYQQALGLGLQFLLWYDEGEERNRGNFPPRFSGRQFPNYSSELNVNALELEDSALYLCASSLMFGGDDQPQHFGDGTRLSIL.

This chain joins TRBV7-2 and TRBJ1-5; unclear D gene. The CDR3 sequence is 12 residues long. V was trimmed by 2 bases and J by 4 bases, leaving 3 bases between them. Germline CDR1 and CDR2: SGHTA and FQGNSA. CDR3 residues: CASSLPNQPQHF. The CDR3 DNA reads TGTGCCAGCAGCTTACCAAATCAGCCCCAGCATTTT.

V and J are TRBV2 and TRBJ2-5, with D hard to call. The J call may not be correct, given that the DNA end is closer to TRBJ2-7. The CDR3 contains 11 residues. CDR1 is SNHLY, CDR2 FYNNEI, per germline. The CDR3: CASSTVYEQYF. The DNA of the CDR3 is TGTGCCAGCAGTACCGTTTACGAGCAGTACTTC.

This sequence joins TRBV10-2 and TRBJ2-1; 10 nucleotides align to TRBD1. This CDR3 is built from 16 residues. J lost 7 bases, V lost 3 bases, and 9 bases had no gene match. Germline CDR1 WSHSY, CDR2 SAAADI. CDR3 amino acids: CASSDLRDRGSNEQFF. The CDR3 DNA sequence: TGCGCCAGCAGTGACCTCCGGGACAGGGGTAGTAATGAGCAGTTCTTC.

The chain links TRBV5-6 to TRBJ1-2; 7 nucleotides match TRBD1. Germline assignment: CDR1 SGHDT and CDR2 YYEEEE. V lost 0 bases and J lost 7; bases outside the gene matches: 3. CDR3 length equals 13 residues. CDR3 protein: CASSLGQGAGYTF. In DNA form, the CDR3 reads TGTGCCAGCAGCTTGGGACAGGGAGCTGGCTACACCTTC.

This sequence joins TRBV2 and TRBJ1-4; unclear D gene. The CDR3 covers 13 residues. The V gene's germline CDR1 is SNHLY and CDR2 FYNNEI. Deletions cut 6 bases from V and 8 bases from J, with 13 bases between. DNA of the CDR3: TGTGCCAGCAGCTACGAAACCTGGGAAAAACTGTTTTTT. It yields the protein CASSYETWEKLFF.

This clone was observed a handful of times. The J gene is TRBJ2-1, the V gene TRBV28; TRBD2 might be the D (5 bases). The CDR3 loop spans 12 amino acids. Trimming removed 1 base from V and 12 bases from J, with 10 bases in between. The germline V gene has CDR1 MDHEN and CDR2 SYDVKM. The CDR3 DNA reads as TGTGCCAGCAGTTTATACGGGATGGGGCAGTTCTTC. Translation: CASSLYGMGQFF.

V is TRBV28 and J is TRBJ1-5; D uncertain. V was cut by 1 base and J by 4 bases, with 5 bases left in between. This CDR3 spans 13 amino acids. The germline V gene encodes CDR1 MDHEN and CDR2 SYDVKM. Here the CDR3 DNA reads TGTGCCAGCAGTTTATTCGGGAATCAGCCCCAGCATTTT. Its translation: CASSLFGNQPQHF.

In this sample, this clone turned up once. V and J are TRBV25-1 and TRBJ2-5; 8 bases agree with TRBD1. V lost 7 bases and J lost 5; bases outside the gene matches: 9. Germline values: CDR1 MGHDK, CDR2 SYGVNS. The CDR3 sequence is 14 residues long. CDR3 amino acids: CASKGGQGGETQYF. CDR3 nucleotides: TGTGCCAGCAAGGGCGGACAGGGCGGCGAGACCCAGTACTTC.

The V gene is TRBV19, the J gene TRBJ1-3; D gene uncertain. Germline V CDR1 and CDR2: LNHDA, SQIVND (reference sequence). The CDR3 totals 12 residues. V was pared by 5 bases and J by 5 bases, with 7 bases between. CDR3 amino acids: CASSRTRNTIYF. As DNA, the CDR3 is TGTGCCAGTAGTCGTACTAGAAACACCATATATTTT.

The rearrangement joins TRBV7-6 to TRBJ2-6; 8 nucleotides match TRBD1. The length of the CDR3 is 17 residues. Trimming removed 3 bases from V and 0 bases from J; junction bases left unmatched: 4. Per the germline V gene, CDR1 is SGHVS and CDR2 is FNYEAQ. CDR3 DNA sequence: TGTGCCAGCAGCTTCGGGACAGGCCCCTCTGGGGCCAACGTCCTGACTTTC. This translates into CASSFGTGPSGANVLTF.

CDR3 in DNA: TGCGCCAGCAGCCACCAAGCGGGGCTCACAGATACGCAGTATTTT. Translation gives CASSHQAGLTDTQYF. J is TRBJ2-3 and V is TRBV4-1; 7 nucleotides align to TRBD2. Trimming took 3 bases from V and 2 from J; bases not matched to a gene: 5. The CDR3 has 15 residues. CDR1 is MGHRA and CDR2 is YSYEKL in the germline V gene.

Only one count was recorded for this clone. The rearrangement links TRBV4-3 to TRBJ2-1; no definite D call. The germline V gene has CDR1 LGHNA and CDR2 YSLEER. V shed 1 base and J shed 0 bases, with 13 bases lying between them. The CDR3 has 17 amino acids. This chain's CDR3 is CASSQVPAAPSYNEQFF. CDR3 sequence (DNA): TGCGCCAGCAGCCAAGTCCCCGCGGCCCCCTCCTACAATGAGCAGTTCTTC.

The chain employs TRBV5-1 and TRBJ1-5; D gene uncertain. Looked up from germline, CDR1 is SGHRS and CDR2 is YFSETQ. V lost 0 bases and J 8 bases, leaving 15 bases between the germline ends. The CDR3 sequence is 15 residues long. The CDR3 here is CASSLGRREGEPQHF. CDR3 DNA sequence: TGCGCCAGCAGCTTGGGACGGCGAGAGGGTGAGCCCCAGCATTTT.

With respect to this clone: Other DNA sequences in the same sample also yield this CDR3. V is TRBV28 and J is TRBJ1-5, with no clear D. V was shortened by 6 bases and J by 0 bases, with 3 bases between the two germline ends. Per germline, CDR1 MDHEN and CDR2 SYDVKM. There are 12 residues in the CDR3. The DNA of the CDR3 is TGTGCCAGCAGATATAGCAATCAGCCCCAGCATTTT. The encoded protein is CASRYSNQPQHF.

This clone occurred once. This CDR3 is also generated by other DNA sequences in the sample. J is TRBJ2-5 and V is TRBV20-1; D gene unclear. The length of the CDR3 is 11 residues. CDR1 DFQATT and CDR2 SNEGSKA come from the germline V gene (reference sequence). V lost 3 bases, J lost 2 bases, and 4 bases lay in between. In DNA, the CDR3 is TGCAGTGCTAGTAGACAAGAGACCCAGTACTTC. Residues: CSASRQETQYF.

This clone was picked up a small number of times. At one end the junction does not follow the germline gene, possibly because of a read error. V and J are TRBV7-7 and TRBJ2-3; no reliable D call. The CDR3 is made up of 15 amino acids. The germline gives CDR1 SSHAT, CDR2 FNYEAQ (reference sequence). The CDR3 nucleotides read TGTGCTAGCAGCAACGGGTTGGGTAGGACAGATACGCAGTATTTT. Translation gives CASSNGLGRTDTQYF.

This clone was observed a handful of times. V is TRBV2 and J is TRBJ2-5, with a tentative D call TRBD2 (5 bases). Per the germline V gene, CDR1 is SNHLY and CDR2 is FYNNEI. V was trimmed by 6 bases and J by 2 bases, leaving 7 bases between them. The CDR3 is made up of 12 amino acids. The CDR3 sequence is CASRTSQETQYF. In nucleotides, the CDR3 is TGTGCCAGCAGAACTAGTCAAGAGACCCAGTACTTC.

V is TRBV7-2 and J is TRBJ2-3, with no clear D. Germline CDR1 reads SGHTA; CDR2 reads FQGNSA. With 1 base removed from V and 2 bases from J, the gap between germline ends came to 7 bases. This CDR3 has 14 amino acids. The CDR3 bases are TGTGCCAGCAGCTTAGGGGCAGTCACAGATACGCAGTATTTT. Its translation is CASSLGAVTDTQYF.

The table lists this clone with a few counts. CDR3 DNA: TGTGCCAGCAGTTACCGACAGGGGTACGAGCAGTACTTC. It encodes CASSYRQGYEQYF. This chain uses TRBV6-6 with TRBJ2-7; 8 bases align to TRBD1. The CDR3 extends over 13 amino acids. Trimming removed 2 bases from V and 4 bases from J; junction bases left unmatched: 1. Germline-derived CDR1 and CDR2 are MNHNY and SVGAGI (reference sequence).

About this clone itself: Germline is not matched at one junction end, which may reflect a read error. The chain is built from TRBV5-1 and TRBJ2-3; 9 positions agree with TRBD1. Germline V gene lookup returns CDR1 SGHRS and CDR2 YFSETQ. The CDR3 totals 15 residues. CDR3 coding DNA: TGCGCCAGCAGATTGGCGGACAGGGGTGCAGATACGCAGTATTTT. Its translation is CASRLADRGADTQYF. Supplemented by reference TRBV5-1 and TRBJ2-3, the full variable domain reads KAGVTQTPRYLIKTRGQQVTLSCSPISGHRSVSWYQQTPGQGLQFLFEYFSETQRNKGNFPGRFSGRQFSNSRSEMNVSTLELGDSALYLCASRLADRGADTQYFGPGTRLTVL.

In its sample, this clone was seen a few times. V usage is TRBV10-3 and J usage is TRBJ2-6, with 11 positions matching TRBD1. The germline V gene encodes CDR1 ENHRY and CDR2 SYGVKD. V lost 0 bases, J lost 0 bases, and 1 base stayed unmatched. CDR3 length: 18 residues. The DNA of the CDR3 is TGTGCCATCAGTGAGTCGGGACAGGGGGGCTCTGGGGCCAACGTCCTGACTTTC. Translated: CAISESGQGGSGANVLTF.